The 10 T cell receptor beta chains listed next were all sequenced from one sample in a study of T cell changes during pregnancy in multiple sclerosis. Sequencing was performed with immunoSEQ multiplex PCR; in TCRdb, only in-frame clones are kept and a portion is missing. The sample includes around 71,000 clones, 85% to 95% of them seen just once. The sample in question was peripheral blood, obtained in the third trimester of pregnancy. The receptors come from a female donor with multiple sclerosis, enrolled in a pregnancy study.

The rearrangement links TRBV19 to TRBJ1-5, with D perhaps matching TRBD1 (6 bases). This CDR3 spans 16 amino acids. Germline V gene data show CDR1 as LNHDA and CDR2 as SQIVND (reference sequence). V was shortened by 1 base and J by 5 bases, with 15 bases between the two germline ends. The CDR3 reads CASSIGGTRRDQPQHF. The DNA of the CDR3 is TGTGCCAGTAGTATAGGAGGGACAAGAAGGGATCAGCCCCAGCATTTT.

The gene calls are TRBV4-2 and TRBJ2-1; 10 bases map to TRBD2. CDR3 size: 18 residues. CDR1 is LGHNA, CDR2 YNFKEQ, per germline. Germline trimming cut 0 bases from V and 4 bases from J; bases unmatched to any gene: 9. In DNA form, the CDR3 reads TGTGCCAGCAGCCAAGATTCCTTAGCGGGAGGCCGATACAATGAGCAGTTCTTC. Protein sequence: CASSQDSLAGGRYNEQFF.

The J gene is TRBJ2-7, the V gene TRBV7-9; TRBD1 aligns across 7 bases. Looked up from germline, CDR1 is SEHNR and CDR2 is FQNEAQ (reference sequence). The CDR3 has 15 residues. Losses at the gene ends were 0 bases for V and 7 bases for J; bases not matched to a gene: 9. In DNA, the CDR3 is TGTGCCAGCAGCTTAGCCGGCGAGGGGGCGAGGGAGCAGTACTTC. Its translation is CASSLAGEGAREQYF.

The genes are TRBV7-2 and TRBJ1-1; D is possibly TRBD1 (5 bases). The length of the CDR3 is 14 residues. V lost 5 bases, J lost 0 bases, and 10 bases lay in between. CDR1 SGHTA and CDR2 FQGNSA come from the germline V gene. CDR3: CASSPRQLNTEAFF. The CDR3 region has the DNA TGTGCCAGCAGCCCGAGACAGTTGAACACTGAAGCTTTCTTT.

The rearrangement uses TRBV7-9 and TRBJ1-1; D remains unclear. Trimming stripped 3 bases from V and 0 bases from J, with 2 bases between. Germline V gives CDR1 SEHNR, CDR2 FQNEAQ (reference sequence). This CDR3 has 12 residues. CDR3 DNA sequence: TGTGCCAGCAGCTTCTTGAACACTGAAGCTTTCTTT. Residues: CASSFLNTEAFF.

This clone showed up just a few times. This rearrangement joins TRBV30 to TRBJ1-1; D unresolved. Germline CDR1 GTSNPN, CDR2 SVGIG (reference sequence). Trimming stripped 1 base from V and 3 bases from J, with 9 bases between. The CDR3 totals 13 residues. The CDR3 protein is CAWSGRFDTEAFF. The CDR3 coding sequence is TGTGCCTGGAGTGGCAGATTTGACACTGAAGCTTTCTTT.

The CDR3 coding sequence is TGTGCCAGCAGCTTACGAGGACAGGCCGGGGAGCTGTTTTTT. This gives the protein CASSLRGQAGELFF. The chain is built from TRBV7-2 and TRBJ2-2; 7 nucleotides match TRBD1. Germline-derived CDR1 and CDR2 are SGHTA and FQGNSA. CDR3 size: 14 residues. Trimming removed 2 bases from V and 6 bases from J; junction bases left unmatched: 3.

This chain links TRBV7-9 with TRBJ2-5; 9 bases are a match to TRBD2. The ends lost 6 bases at V and 2 bases at J; junction bases unmatched: 7. CDR1 and CDR2 (germline): SEHNR, FQNEAQ (reference sequence). This CDR3 comprises 15 residues. CDR3 DNA sequence: TGTGCCAGCAGTCCTAGCGGGAAGGGGCAAGAGACCCAGTACTTC. Amino acid sequence: CASSPSGKGQETQYF.

The sample holds many counts of this clone. The V gene is TRBV7-9, the J gene TRBJ2-6, with D perhaps matching TRBD1 (5 bases). The CDR3 sequence is 18 residues long. The germline gives CDR1 SEHNR, CDR2 FQNEAQ (reference sequence). V gave up 2 bases and J gave up 3 bases, with 17 bases separating them. Here the CDR3 reads CASSLSFRDTFGANVLTF. CDR3 sequence (DNA): TGTGCCAGCAGCTTAAGTTTCAGGGATACCTTTGGGGCCAACGTCCTGACTTTC.

The V gene is TRBV5-1, the J gene TRBJ2-5; a weak D match, TRBD1 (6 bases). The V gene's germline CDR1 is SGHRS and CDR2 YFSETQ. V lost 6 bases and J 1 base, leaving 10 bases between the germline ends. The CDR3 is 13 residues long. DNA of the CDR3: TGCGCCAGCACGGGACAACCCCAAGAGACCCAGTACTTC. It yields the protein CASTGQPQETQYF.